Each of the 24 T cell receptor beta chains below was sequenced from the same sample in a study of breast tumors, draining lymph nodes, adjacent tissues. TCRdb ran MiXCR on the multiplex PCR reads and lists one entry per CDR3 protein. This sample has more than 50,000 distinct CDR3 sequences, with around 43% found just once. Sequenced input: breast tumor tissue. Receptors were obtained from a female donor with breast cancer. Some clones in this sample may be carry-over from other donors' samples.

This clonotype was seen repeatedly, ten times or more. The germline gene is not matched at one end of the junction; a read error may be the cause. The genes are TRBV7-9 and TRBJ1-2; 10 bases align to TRBD1. The CDR3 length is 15 residues. Germline V CDR1 and CDR2: SEHNR, FQNEAQ (reference sequence). The CDR3 loop reads CASSHTRTGGHSYPF. The CDR3 DNA sequence: TGTGCCAGCAGCCATACTAGGACAGGGGGTCATAGCTACCCCTTC.

The chain joins TRBV6-1 to TRBJ2-2; 12 bases match TRBD1. Per germline, CDR1 MNHNS and CDR2 SASEGT. The CDR3 contains 22 residues. J was trimmed by 0 bases and V by 2 bases; bases with no gene match: 16. Here the CDR3 DNA reads TGTGCCAGCAGTGAATTTCCGGGACAGGGGGCCTATAGCGGTTCGAACACCGGGGAGCTGTTTTTT. Encoded protein: CASSEFPGQGAYSGSNTGELFF.

Turning to this clonotype: A read error may explain this, as a much larger clone is one base away. The chain combines TRBV27 with TRBJ2-7, with D perhaps assigned TRBD1 or TRBD2 (5 bases each). V lost 8 bases and J 6 bases, leaving 11 bases between the germline ends. The CDR3 extends over 11 amino acids. Germline CDR1 MNHEY, CDR2 SMNVEV (reference sequence). The CDR3 sequence: CASGRGAEQYF. The CDR3 region has the DNA TGTGCCAGCGGCCGAGGGGCCGAGCAGTACTTC.

V gene TRBV10-3 combines with J gene TRBJ2-3; D may match TRBD1 or TRBD2 (6 bases each). Germline V gene data show CDR1 as ENHRY and CDR2 as SYGVKD. Trimming shortened V by 2 bases and J by 2 bases, and 14 bases separated the two germline ends. The CDR3 consists of 16 residues. CDR3 DNA sequence: TGTGCCATCAGTGAGGAGGGGGGACTGAACACAGATACGCAGTATTTT. Encoded protein: CAISEEGGLNTDTQYF.

This clonotype was recorded once. The rearrangement links TRBV7-8 to TRBJ2-7; TRBD1 matches at 9 bases. The CDR3 is 14 amino acids. Per the germline V gene, CDR1 is SGHVS and CDR2 is FQNEAQ. The junction had 6 bases not matched to a gene; V was cut back by 5 bases and J by 4 bases. The CDR3 protein is CASSPNRGLYEQYF. As DNA, the CDR3 is TGTGCCAGCAGCCCAAACAGGGGGCTGTACGAGCAGTACTTC.

In regard to this clonotype: The junction departs from germline at one end; a sequencing error may be responsible. This chain uses TRBV6-6 with TRBJ1-4; 8 bases fit TRBD1. The length of the CDR3 is 15 residues. The germline gives CDR1 MNHNY, CDR2 SVGAGI (reference sequence). CDR3 in amino acids: CASSHYRGGFEKLLF. The CDR3 DNA sequence: TGTGCCAGCAGTCACTACAGGGGGGGATTTGAAAAACTGCTTTTT.

The sample holds many counts of this clonotype. J is TRBJ2-3 and V is TRBV7-8, with 7 nucleotides matching TRBD1. V gave up 6 bases and J gave up 0 bases; unmatched junction bases: 6. The CDR3 covers 15 residues. CDR1 is SGHVS and CDR2 is FQNEAQ in the germline V gene. This chain's CDR3 is CASRPDRVSTDTQYF. The CDR3, as DNA: TGTGCCAGCAGACCCGACAGGGTAAGCACAGATACGCAGTATTTT.

For this clonotype: Germline and junction disagree at one end, which may indicate a read error. The chain combines TRBV5-4 with TRBJ1-1; the D gene is possibly TRBD1 (5 bases). Germline-derived CDR1 and CDR2 are SGHNT and YYREEE (reference sequence). The length of the CDR3 is 14 residues. CDR3 region: CASSLKGKNTEALF. Written as DNA, the CDR3 is TGTGCCAGCAGCTTGAAGGGGAAGAACACTGAGGCTCTCTTT.

This clonotype was counted many times. The J gene is TRBJ1-2, the V gene TRBV6-5; D remains ambiguous. CDR1 and CDR2 (germline): MNHEY, SVGAGI. Deletions cut 6 bases from V and 4 bases from J, with 12 bases between. This CDR3 comprises 13 residues. This chain's CDR3 is CASSRGRIYGYTF. CDR3 in DNA: TGTGCCAGCAGCCGCGGACGGATCTATGGCTACACCTTC.

On this clonotype itself: The conserved final phenylalanine or tryptophan is absent from the CDR3, which likely points to a read error. This rearrangement joins TRBV20-1 to TRBJ1-2; the D is unclear. The CDR3 has 17 residues. The germline CDR1 and CDR2 sequences are DFQATT and SNEGSKA (reference sequence). The CDR3 DNA follows: TGCGGTGCTAGAGATGTGGCAGGTTTAGATACTAACTATGGCTACACCCTC. Protein sequence: CGARDVAGLDTNYGYTL.

This clonotype showed up just a few times. This may stem from a read error, because a much larger clone lies one nucleotide away. V is TRBV13 and J is TRBJ2-7, with D unclear. V lost 2 bases and J 3 bases, leaving 8 bases between the germline ends. The CDR3 has 13 residues. CDR1 is PRHDT, CDR2 FYEKMQ, per germline (reference sequence). As DNA, the CDR3 is TGTGCCAGCAGCTTACGGCCCAACTACGAGCAGTACTTC. This encodes CASSLRPNYEQYF.

A remark on this clonotype: The missing conserved phenylalanine or tryptophan at the end of this CDR3 makes a read error likely. No DNA is shown, since the ends of the CDR3 on it are uncertain; the CDR3 is the one TCRdb lists. The rearrangement links TRBV2 to TRBJ1-1; the table assigns TRBD1, which was not confirmed against the DNA. The CDR3 extends over 15 residues, inclusive of both ends. Germline V gene sequence: CDR1 SNHLY, CDR2 FYNNEI. CDR3 protein: CASRPMTGVGTEAFL.

The J gene is TRBJ1-6, the V gene TRBV19; 8 bases agree with TRBD1. V lost 7 bases and J lost 8; bases outside the gene matches: 4. The CDR3 extends over 13 amino acids. The germline CDR1 and CDR2 sequences are LNHDA and SQIVND (reference sequence). The CDR3 spells CASNLQGDSPLHF. In nucleotides, the CDR3 is TGTGCCAGTAACTTACAGGGGGATTCACCCCTCCACTTT.

CDR3 sequence reads: CSARDLGRRGHTEAFF. The CDR3 nucleotides are TGCAGTGCTAGAGATTTGGGGCGCCGGGGGCACACTGAAGCTTTCTTT. J is TRBJ1-1 and V is TRBV20-1; D might be TRBD1 (6 bases). CDR1 is DFQATT, CDR2 SNEGSKA, per germline (reference sequence). This CDR3 has 16 residues. Trimming left V 0 bases short and J 3 bases short, with 17 bases between.

This clonotype appeared many times. The rearrangement links TRBV18 to TRBJ2-5; TRBD2 matches at 7 bases. The CDR3 covers 14 residues. With V trimmed by 3 bases and J by 3 bases, 4 bases remained unmatched. Germline CDR1 reads KGHSH; CDR2 reads LQKENI. The CDR3 reads CASSPRSGEETQYF. In nucleotides, the CDR3 is TGTGCCAGCTCACCGCGAAGCGGGGAAGAGACCCAGTACTTC.

This clonotype was recorded many times. V and J are TRBV11-3 and TRBJ2-3; 11 bases match TRBD1. The germline V gene has CDR1 SGHNT and CDR2 YENEEA. V shed 11 bases and J 2 bases; nucleotides not matched to a gene: 3. This CDR3 region has 13 residues. CDR3 DNA: TGTGCCGGACAGGGGGCGAACACAGATACGCAGTATTTT. Its protein product is CAGQGANTDTQYF.

This clonotype was seen a single time. Here the CDR3 reads CASPGQGPNNEQYF. In nucleotides, the CDR3 is TGTGCCAGCCCGGGACAGGGCCCAAACAACGAGCAGTACTTC. The gene calls are TRBV12-3 or TRBV12-4 and TRBJ2-7, with 9 bases identical to TRBD1. The CDR3 runs 14 residues. J lost 5 bases, V lost 8 bases, and 10 bases had no gene match.

This clonotype came up many times. The chain uses TRBV11-1 and TRBJ1-2; D remains ambiguous. The V end lost 1 base, the J end lost 6 bases, and 9 bases lay between the germline ends. This CDR3 contains 13 residues. In germline, CDR1 is SGHAT, CDR2 FQDESV (reference sequence). In DNA form, the CDR3 reads TGTGCCAGCAGCTTAGACAATCGAGATGGCTACACCTTC. Translating it yields CASSLDNRDGYTF.

The chain recombines TRBV2 with TRBJ1-6; TRBD1 matches at 7 bases. V was pared by 6 bases and J by 6 bases, with 8 bases of the junction left unmatched. CDR1 is SNHLY, CDR2 FYNNEI, per germline. The length of the CDR3 is 15 residues. CDR3 protein: CASRLAGQTNSPLHF. The CDR3 region has the DNA TGTGCCAGCAGACTAGCGGGACAGACTAATTCACCCCTCCACTTT.

This chain uses TRBV5-6 with TRBJ1-2, with 8 bases lining up with TRBD1. After removal of 2 bases from V and 4 bases from J, the junction contained 10 bases not matched to a gene. The CDR3 runs to 16 residues. Germline assignment: CDR1 SGHDT and CDR2 YYEEEE. The CDR3 DNA reads as TGTGCCAGCAGCTTTCCCCAGGGGGCTAATAGCTATGGCTACACCTTC. Protein: CASSFPQGANSYGYTF. The full variable domain, in which reference TRBV5-6 and TRBJ1-2 provide the parts outside the CDR3, is DAGVTQSPTHLIKTRGQQVTLRCSPKSGHDTVSWYQQALGQGPQFIFQYYEEEERQRGNFPDRFSGHQFPNYSSELNVNALLLGDSALYLCASSFPQGANSYGYTFGSGTRLTVV.

With respect to this clonotype: A much larger clone sits a single nucleotide away, making a read error possible. The chain is built from TRBV20-1 and TRBJ1-2; weak D call: TRBD1 (5 bases). This CDR3 region has 14 residues. Germline loops: CDR1 DFQATT, CDR2 SNEGSKA (reference sequence). The V end lost 1 base, the J end lost 2 bases, and 11 bases lay between the germline ends. This CDR3 reads CSARGTRPNYGYTF. Written as DNA, the CDR3 is TGCAGTGCTAGAGGGACAAGGCCCAACTATGGCTACACCTTC.

The rearrangement links TRBV20-1 to TRBJ1-5; D not resolved. The CDR3 extends over 13 amino acids. V gave up 5 bases and J gave up 4 bases, with 12 bases separating them. CDR1 and CDR2 from the germline V gene are DFQATT and SNEGSKA (reference sequence). The CDR3 nucleotides are TGCAGTGCTGGAAGAGGCGCTAATCAGCCCCAGCATTTT. Its translation: CSAGRGANQPQHF.

J is TRBJ2-7 and V is TRBV3-1, with 11 bases that match TRBD2. Trimming cost V 1 base and J 2 bases; bases outside gene matches: 1. The CDR3 has 15 residues. CDR1 and CDR2 (germline): LGHDT, YNNKEL (reference sequence). CDR3 in DNA: TGTGCCAGCAGCCAAGGACTAGCGGGAACCTACGAGCAGTACTTC. Residues: CASSQGLAGTYEQYF.

The chain has TRBV11-2 and TRBJ2-5; TRBD1 might be the D (5 bases). The CDR3 runs 16 residues. Germline V gives CDR1 SGHAT, CDR2 FQNNGV. V was clipped by 5 bases and J by 4 bases, with 20 bases between them. For the CDR3, the DNA is TGTGCCAGCAGCCTGATATTTGGGGCCAGCACAGAGACCCAGTACTTC. The encoded protein is CASSLIFGASTETQYF.